Presented here are 12 T cell receptor beta chains from one specimen sequenced in a study of blood T cell repertoires in COVID-19. Produced via immunoSEQ multiplex PCR; TCRdb's table is partial and in-frame only. The sample lists some 300,000 clones; roughly 90% were seen once. The specimen sequenced was PBMCs or T cells enriched from blood (not recorded which). All receptors derive from a woman between 45 and 60 years old who had been exposed to COVID-19.

V gene TRBV9 combines with J gene TRBJ2-3, with D possibly TRBD1 on 6 matching bases. The CDR3 extends over 16 amino acids. Germline CDR1 is SGDLS and CDR2 is YYNGEE. The germline V and J ends were trimmed by 3 bases and 0 bases, with 14 bases remaining between them. The CDR3 nucleotides read TGTGCCAGCAGCGACTTAAGACAGGCTAGCACAGATACGCAGTATTTT. Amino acid sequence: CASSDLRQASTDTQYF.

The CDR3 coding sequence is TGTGCCAGCAGCCAACATAGCGGGGGGGGCGGCGGGGAGCTGTTTTTT. Translation: CASSQHSGGGGGELFF. The chain uses TRBV4-2 and TRBJ2-2; 11 bases are shared with TRBD2. The CDR3 is 16 residues long. Trimming removed 2 bases from V and 7 bases from J; junction bases left unmatched: 6. CDR1 LGHNA and CDR2 YNFKEQ come from the germline V gene.

The chain carries TRBV6-6 and TRBJ2-7; 16 bases match TRBD2. Losses at the gene ends were 5 bases for V and 11 bases for J; bases not matched to a gene: 15. This CDR3 comprises 17 residues. CDR1 MNHNY and CDR2 SVGAGI come from the germline V gene (reference sequence). The CDR3: CASSHHSGTSGGEKKYF. DNA of the CDR3: TGTGCCAGCAGTCATCATTCCGGGACTAGCGGGGGGGAAAAGAAGTACTTC.

The gene calls are TRBV7-4 and TRBJ2-4; D gene uncertain. With 0 bases removed from V and 6 bases from J, the gap between germline ends came to 12 bases. The germline V gene has CDR1 SGHVT and CDR2 SQSDAQ. There are 15 residues in the CDR3. Here the CDR3 DNA reads TGTGCCAGCAGCTTAGCTACGTGGCGCGGAAACATTCAGTACTTC. This gives the protein CASSLATWRGNIQYF.

This chain links TRBV6-5 with TRBJ1-2, with D possibly TRBD1 on 5 matching bases. The CDR3 is 13 residues long. Germline CDR1 MNHEY, CDR2 SVGAGI. V lost 4 bases and J lost 4, with 10 bases in between. The CDR3 spells CASSSDSFYGYTF. The CDR3, as DNA: TGTGCCAGCAGTTCCGACAGTTTCTATGGCTACACCTTC.

J is TRBJ1-2 and V is TRBV5-1; a possible D gene is TRBD1 (6 bases). V was clipped by 4 bases and J by 7 bases, with 11 bases between them. The CDR3 sequence is 12 residues long. The germline gives CDR1 SGHRS, CDR2 YFSETQ. The CDR3 reads CASSMGQGGYTF. The CDR3 DNA reads as TGCGCCAGCAGCATGGGACAAGGTGGCTACACCTTC.

V is TRBV6-4 and J is TRBJ1-6; TRBD1 matches 7 bases. Per the germline V gene, CDR1 is MRHNA and CDR2 is SNTAGT. This CDR3 is built from 15 residues. Germline trimming cut 2 bases from V and 7 bases from J; bases unmatched to any gene: 5. This CDR3 is CASSDGYRGNSPLHF. In DNA, the CDR3 is TGTGCCAGCAGTGACGGGTACAGGGGAAATTCACCCCTCCACTTT.

This chain's CDR3 is CSPGTAYEQYF. In nucleotides, the CDR3 is TGCAGCCCAGGGACAGCCTACGAGCAGTACTTC. J is TRBJ2-7 and V is TRBV20-1, with 7 bases identical to TRBD1. Germline CDR1 reads DFQATT; CDR2 reads SNEGSKA (reference sequence). This CDR3 has 11 amino acids.

The chain carries TRBV18 and TRBJ1-1, with D uncertain. The V gene lost 3 bases and the J gene lost 6 bases, with 17 bases spanning the gap. The CDR3 extends over 15 amino acids. Germline V CDR1 and CDR2: KGHSH, LQKENI. Here the CDR3 reads CASSPRSGFPSEAFF. Written as DNA, the CDR3 is TGTGCCAGCTCACCTAGATCAGGTTTCCCATCTGAAGCTTTCTTT.

The chain has TRBV4-1 and TRBJ1-6, with TRBD1 as a possible D gene (5 bases). Germline V gene sequence: CDR1 MGHRA, CDR2 YSYEKL. Between the trimmed V and J ends, which lost 4 bases and 5 bases, there was a span of 12 bases. This CDR3 comprises 15 residues. As DNA, the CDR3 is TGCGCCAGCAGCCCCCGACAGTCAAATAATTCACCCCTCCACTTT. It translates to CASSPRQSNNSPLHF.

This rearrangement joins TRBV27 to TRBJ1-2; 11 bases line up with TRBD1. Germline values: CDR1 MNHEY, CDR2 SMNVEV (reference sequence). J was trimmed by 8 bases and V by 4 bases; bases with no gene match: 9. The CDR3 runs 15 residues. CDR3 sequence: CASSSAGTGGGGYTF. Written as DNA, the CDR3 is TGTGCCAGCAGTTCGGCCGGGACAGGGGGGGGAGGCTACACCTTC.

J is TRBJ2-1 and V is TRBV28; D is undetermined. The CDR3 is 11 amino acids. CDR1 MDHEN and CDR2 SYDVKM come from the germline V gene. V was pared by 2 bases and J by 13 bases, with 9 bases between. CDR3 bases: TGTGCCAGCAGTTTAGATAACACCCAGTTCTTC. Translation gives CASSLDNTQFF.